A selection of T cell receptor beta chains follows, all from one sample in a study of blood T cell repertoires in COVID-19. The data were produced by immunoSEQ multiplex PCR, yet TCRdb's version contains in-frame clones alone and is incomplete. In the table there are about 130,000 clones, under 85% of which are singletons. Sequences were obtained from peripheral blood. These receptors originate from a man between 60 and 70 years old with acute or convalescent COVID-19. CDR3s include the opening cysteine and the closing phenylalanine or tryptophan. D genes are given only for firm matches. For some rows the clone size is stated as once, few or many, or as a class when expanded; others skip it.

clone size	V gene	J gene	D gene	CDR3 length	CDR3 protein	CDR3 DNA
-	TRBV5-1	TRBJ1-6	-	15	CASSTRPGNNSPLHF	TGCGCCAGCAGCACACGCCCAGGGAATAATTCACCCCTCCACTTT
-	TRBV5-1	TRBJ1-1	TRBD1	16	CASSLWTGNMNTEAFF	TGCGCCAGCAGCCTCTGGACAGGGAACATGAACACTGAAGCTTTCTTT
-	TRBV2	TRBJ1-6	TRBD1	14	CASSSDRSNSPLHF	TGTGCCAGCAGTTCGGACAGGTCGAATTCACCCCTCCACTTT
-	TRBV15	TRBJ2-7	TRBD1	16	CATSRDLPGQGYEQYF	TGTGCCACCAGCAGAGATCTACCGGGACAGGGCTACGAGCAGTACTTC
-	TRBV24-1	TRBJ2-5	TRBD1	16	CATSALGQGRQETQYF	TGTGCCACCAGTGCTCTTGGACAGGGGAGGCAAGAGACCCAGTACTTC
-	TRBV28	TRBJ2-7	TRBD2	14	CASSGLLGLYEQYF	TGTGCCAGCTCGGGACTACTGGGACTCTACGAGCAGTACTTC
-	TRBV5-1	TRBJ1-6	-	15	CASSRGTDNNSPLHF	TGCGCCAGCAGCCGGGGGACGGATAATAATTCACCCCTCCACTTT
-	TRBV5-1	TRBJ2-2	-	16	CASSPDWSVGTGELFF	TGCGCCAGCAGCCCGGACTGGTCGGTGGGCACCGGGGAGCTGTTTTTT
few	TRBV25-1	TRBJ2-2	TRBD1	14	CASKATGDTGELFF	TGTGCCAGCAAGGCCACAGGGGACACCGGGGAGCTGTTTTTT
once	TRBV5-1	TRBJ2-2	-	13	CASQGTNTGELFF	TGCGCCAGCCAGGGTACGAACACCGGGGAGCTGTTTTTT
-	TRBV24-1	TRBJ2-1	TRBD1	13	CATSDSGQGRQVF	TGTGCCACCAGTGATTCCGGACAGGGTAGGCAGGTCTTC
-	TRBV10-3	TRBJ2-2	-	14	CAISESRGTGELFF	TGTGCCATCAGTGAGTCGCGAGGGACCGGGGAGCTGTTTTTT
-	TRBV3-1/TRBV3-2	TRBJ2-7	TRBD1	15	CASSQAGTGTYEQYF	TGTGCCAGCAGCCAGGCCGGGACAGGGACGTACGAGCAGTACTTC
-	TRBV2	TRBJ2-7	TRBD2	14	CASSESSGRIEQYF	TGTGCCAGCAGTGAGTCTAGCGGGAGGATCGAGCAGTACTTC
-	TRBV30	TRBJ1-4	TRBD1	11	CAWWTGEKLFF	TGTGCCTGGTGGACAGGGGAAAAACTGTTTTTT
-	TRBV3-1/TRBV3-2	TRBJ2-7	TRBD2	14	CASRRSGSSYEQYF	TGTGCCAGCAGGCGTAGCGGGTCTTCCTACGAGCAGTACTTC
-	TRBV5-1	TRBJ2-1	TRBD2	15	CASNLAGGPGNEQFF	TGCGCCAGCAATCTAGCGGGAGGGCCCGGCAATGAGCAGTTCTTC
-	TRBV7-2	TRBJ2-5	TRBD1	16	CASSLSSGGYQETQYF	TGTGCCAGCAGCTTATCGTCAGGGGGATACCAAGAGACCCAGTACTTC
-	TRBV6-5	TRBJ1-6	-	15	CASRQADLLNSPLHF	TGTGCCAGCAGACAGGCTGACCTTTTAAATTCACCCCTCCACTTT
-	TRBV7-9	TRBJ1-1	-	15	CASRAVGRMNTEAFF	TGTGCCAGCAGAGCGGTGGGGAGAATGAACACTGAAGCTTTCTTT
few	TRBV6-5	TRBJ1-3	-	15	CASSSAGYSGNTIYF	TGTGCCAGCAGTTCGGCAGGCTACTCTGGAAACACCATATATTTT
-	TRBV5-4	TRBJ1-2	-	13	CASRRLTEDGYTF	TGTGCCAGCAGGCGACTCACGGAGGATGGCTACACCTTC
-	TRBV11-2	TRBJ1-6	TRBD1	18	CASMGGQGIAGLNSPLHF	TGTGCCAGCATGGGGGGACAGGGAATCGCTGGGCTAAATTCACCCCTCCACTTT
-	TRBV6-6	TRBJ2-7	TRBD2	15	CASRAAGVRDSEQYF	TGTGCCAGCAGAGCCGCGGGGGTTCGGGATTCCGAGCAGTACTTC
-	TRBV5-4	TRBJ2-3	-	13	CASSLAGTDTQYF	TGTGCCAGCAGCTTGGCCGGCACAGATACGCAGTATTTT
-	TRBV7-8	TRBJ1-3	-	16	CASSLGLPSSGNTIYF	TGTGCCAGCAGCTTAGGACTCCCGAGCTCTGGAAACACCATATATTTT
-	TRBV28	TRBJ2-1	-	15	CASRLEAGFYNEQFF	TGTGCCAGCCGCTTAGAAGCGGGCTTCTACAATGAGCAGTTCTTC
-	TRBV7-3	TRBJ2-1	TRBD2	15	CASSPSGRIYNEQFF	TGTGCCAGCAGCCCTAGCGGGAGGATCTACAATGAGCAGTTCTTC
-	TRBV7-9	TRBJ2-3	-	15	CASSLGVQSTDTQYF	TGTGCCAGCAGCTTAGGGGTACAGAGCACAGATACGCAGTATTTT
-	TRBV5-1	TRBJ1-4	-	14	CASSLSGAVEKLFF	TGCGCCAGCAGCTTAAGCGGGGCTGTTGAAAAACTGTTTTTT
-	TRBV3-1/TRBV3-2	TRBJ2-5	-	15	CASSQELGSVETQYF	TGTGCCAGCAGCCAAGAACTAGGGAGTGTAGAGACCCAGTACTTC
-	TRBV5-5	TRBJ2-7	-	14	CASSFSGASYEQYF	TGTGCCAGCAGCTTTTCAGGGGCCTCCTACGAGCAGTACTTC
-	TRBV6-5	TRBJ1-6	-	16	CASSYSITQVNSPLHF	TGTGCCAGCAGTTACTCGATAACGCAGGTTAATTCACCCCTCCACTTT
-	TRBV30	TRBJ1-3	-	14	CACHPRVRGNTIYF	TGTGCCTGCCACCCCCGGGTTCGTGGAAACACCATATATTTT